This TCR beta chain was captured by sequencing in a study of post-analysis software for immune sequencing data. About the research overall: Patients with relapsing-remitting, secondary progressive and progressive-relapsing multiple sclerosis courses were all represented.

About this clonotype: Its target is not known.

Study-level points and caveats: Multiple sclerosis was associated with a significant reduction in normalized Chao1 diversity relative to controls. Batch-matched samples strongly co-clustered by F measure.

Every TCR beta cDNA library bore unique molecular identifiers. The source material, 1 to 10 million T cells, gave rise to 510,000 or so cDNA molecules. TCRdb analysed the PCR reads with MiXCR anew, one entry per CDR3 protein. The table records 700,000 to 900,000 distinct CDR3 sequences, more than 45% of them present only once. The sample comprised blood. The sequence derives from a girl aged 10-17 years with multiple sclerosis.

The CDR3 nucleotides are TGCAGTGCTCGAGGGATTCGGGGCCAAGAGACCCAGTACTTC. Residues: CSARGIRGQETQYF. The chain carries TRBV20-1 and TRBJ2-5; perhaps TRBD2 as D (5 bases). Germline CDR1 and CDR2: DFQATT and SNEGSKA (reference sequence). The length of the CDR3 is 14 residues. With 5 bases removed from V and 1 base from J, the gap between germline ends came to 14 bases.